These 28 T cell receptor beta chains were all obtained from the same sample, sequenced in a study of shared clonotypes between healthy human individuals. The protocol was immunoSEQ multiplex PCR, while the TCRdb copy is restricted to in-frame clones and leaves out a portion. The sample holds approximately 2.4 million clones, around 95% seen once. The material sequenced was naive CD4+ T cells sorted from blood. Subset: CD45RA+ positively selected. Receptors were obtained from a young man in good health.

The J gene is TRBJ1-5, the V gene TRBV21-1; TRBD1 was called by the table and not checked on the DNA. TRBV21-1 counts as a pseudogene. This CDR3 contains 16 residues. CDR3 amino acids: CASSTGRTGRNQPQHF. CDR3 coding DNA: TGTGCCAGCAGCACAGGAAGGACAGGGAGGAATCAGCCCCAGCATTTT.

Regarding this clone: The same CDR3 can be traced to other DNA sequences in this sample. This chain links TRBV2 with TRBJ1-1; 7 bases match TRBD1. J gave up 7 bases and V 6 bases, and 5 bases lay outside the gene matches. The V gene's germline CDR1 is SNHLY and CDR2 FYNNEI. This CDR3 is built from 12 residues. CDR3 coding DNA: TGTGCCAGCAGCTCCGGGACAGTTGAAGCTTTCTTT. This encodes CASSSGTVEAFF.

The chain has TRBV27 and TRBJ2-1; D remains unclear. The CDR3 contains 14 residues. Germline V CDR1 and CDR2: MNHEY, SMNVEV (reference sequence). V dropped 6 bases and J dropped 9 bases, with 18 bases sitting between them. DNA of the CDR3: TGTGCCAGCAGCCCCCCTGGAAGGTTTGGTGAGCAGTTCTTC. It codes for CASSPPGRFGEQFF.

V is TRBV12-2 and J is TRBJ2-5; the tabulated D call, TRBD2, remains unverified against the DNA. TRBV12-2 is a known pseudogene. The CDR3 length is 17 residues. The CDR3 sequence is CASRERIVGELRETQYF. The CDR3 DNA follows: TGTGCAAGTCGCGAACGGATTGTGGGAGAGCTTAGGGAGACCCAGTACTTC.

The rearrangement uses TRBV30 and TRBJ1-4; the D is unclear. V lost 2 bases and J 2 bases, leaving 3 bases between the germline ends. Germline-derived CDR1 and CDR2 are GTSNPN and SVGIG (reference sequence). This CDR3 region has 12 residues. CDR3 bases: TGTGCCTGGAGTCAGACTAATGAAAAACTGTTTTTT. It encodes CAWSQTNEKLFF.

The J gene is TRBJ2-2, the V gene TRBV10-1; 8 bases are shared with TRBD1. Per the germline V gene, CDR1 is WNHNN and CDR2 is SYGVQD (reference sequence). The CDR3 contains 15 residues. Losses at the gene ends were 4 bases for V and 0 bases for J; bases not matched to a gene: 1. CDR3 bases: TGCGCCAGCAGTGCAGGGGGCGCGAACACCGGGGAGCTGTTTTTT. Translating it yields CASSAGGANTGELFF.

This chain uses TRBV2 with TRBJ1-1; D is unclear. Per the germline V gene, CDR1 is SNHLY and CDR2 is FYNNEI. V was pared by 6 bases and J by 4 bases, with 9 bases between. The CDR3 runs 12 residues. CDR3 nucleotide sequence: TGTGCCAGCAGACCACAGAGCACTGAAGCTTTCTTT. Encoded protein: CASRPQSTEAFF. Full variable domain (remainder filled in from reference TRBV2 and TRBJ1-1): EPEVTQTPSHQVTQMGQEVILRCVPISNHLYFYWYRQILGQKVEFLVSFYNNEISEKSEIFDDQFSVERPDGSNFTLKIRSTKLEDSAMYFCASRPQSTEAFFGQGTRLTVV.

Points on this clone: Different DNA sequences within this sample yield the same CDR3. J is TRBJ2-3 and V is TRBV9; 7 nucleotides match TRBD2. V shed 3 bases, J shed 2 bases, and the junction held 6 bases outside the gene matches. The germline CDR1 and CDR2 sequences are SGDLS and YYNGEE. The CDR3 length is 15 residues. The CDR3 is CASSALADLTDTQYF. In DNA, the CDR3 is TGTGCCAGCAGCGCCCTAGCGGACCTCACAGATACGCAGTATTTT.

V is TRBV6-1 and J is TRBJ1-2; the match to TRBD1 covers 8 bases. V shed 6 bases and J 5 bases; nucleotides not matched to a gene: 8. Germline CDR1 reads MNHNS; CDR2 reads SASEGT. The length of the CDR3 is 14 residues. CDR3 DNA sequence: TGTGCCAGCAGGAGACAGGGGAGAGAGTATGGCTACACCTTC. The encoded protein is CASRRQGREYGYTF.

The CDR3 region has the DNA TGTGCCAGCAGTGCGACAGGGCACCAAGAGACCCAGTACTTC. Encoded protein: CASSATGHQETQYF. The chain recombines TRBV6-1 with TRBJ2-5; the match to TRBD1 covers 7 bases. The CDR3 is made up of 14 amino acids. Germline V gives CDR1 MNHNS, CDR2 SASEGT. J gave up 0 bases and V 4 bases, and 2 bases lay outside the gene matches.

The chain couples TRBV5-1 to TRBJ1-2, with TRBD1 matching 8 bases. After removal of 1 base from V and 0 bases from J, the junction contained 5 bases not matched to a gene. Per the germline V gene, CDR1 is SGHRS and CDR2 is YFSETQ. The CDR3 runs 16 residues. The CDR3 reads CASSLTTGAPNYGYTF. Here the CDR3 DNA reads TGCGCCAGCAGCTTGACGACAGGGGCTCCTAACTATGGCTACACCTTC.

This chain uses TRBV2 with TRBJ1-6; D is undetermined. CDR1 SNHLY and CDR2 FYNNEI come from the germline V gene. The CDR3 has 13 residues. Between the trimmed V and J ends, which lost 6 bases and 5 bases, there was a span of 8 bases. The DNA for the CDR3 is TGTGCCAGCAGGGCACCCAATAATTCACCCCTCCACTTT. This translates into CASRAPNNSPLHF.

This clone occurred a few times. The V gene is TRBV11-2, the J gene TRBJ1-6; D perhaps matches TRBD1 (6 bases). Germline V gene sequence: CDR1 SGHAT, CDR2 FQNNGV. Trimming took off 2 bases at V and 10 bases at J, with 12 bases between the two ends. The CDR3 totals 14 residues. CDR3 in DNA: TGTGCCAGCAGCTTACTCTACAGGGACTCACCCCTCCACTTT. Its translation is CASSLLYRDSPLHF.

This clone was counted once. The CDR3 coding sequence is TGCGCCAGCAGCTTATCCCAGGGATCGGCCGGGGAGCTGTTTTTT. It is translated as CASSLSQGSAGELFF. The V and J genes are TRBV5-1 and TRBJ2-2; tentatively, D is TRBD1 (5 bases). V was clipped by 2 bases and J by 6 bases, with 14 bases between them. The length of the CDR3 is 15 residues. Per germline, CDR1 SGHRS and CDR2 YFSETQ. Supplemented by reference TRBV5-1 and TRBJ2-2, the full variable domain reads KAGVTQTPRYLIKTRGQQVTLSCSPISGHRSVSWYQQTPGQGLQFLFEYFSETQRNKGNFPGRFSGRQFSNSRSEMNVSTLELGDSALYLCASSLSQGSAGELFFGEGSRLTVL.

This clone has just one count. The chain couples TRBV5-1 to TRBJ2-3, with TRBD1 identical over 9 bases. The germline CDR1 and CDR2 sequences are SGHRS and YFSETQ. The V gene end was trimmed by 4 bases and the J gene end by 3 bases; junction bases not matched to a gene: 9. The CDR3 has 16 amino acids. Here the CDR3 reads CASSRGPGQGTDTQYF. DNA for the CDR3: TGCGCCAGCAGCCGGGGCCCGGGACAGGGAACAGATACGCAGTATTTT. Full variable domain (rest looked up from reference TRBV5-1 and TRBJ2-3): KAGVTQTPRYLIKTRGQQVTLSCSPISGHRSVSWYQQTPGQGLQFLFEYFSETQRNKGNFPGRFSGRQFSNSRSEMNVSTLELGDSALYLCASSRGPGQGTDTQYFGPGTRLTVL.

The chain joins TRBV6-4 to TRBJ2-1, with D possibly TRBD1 on 6 matching bases. The germline V and J ends were trimmed by 0 bases and 6 bases, with 12 bases remaining between them. Germline lookup yields CDR1 MRHNA and CDR2 SNTAGT. This CDR3 has 15 amino acids. In DNA form, the CDR3 reads TGTGCCAGCAGTGACTCTCGGTGGGGGCCCAATGAGCAGTTCTTC. This gives the protein CASSDSRWGPNEQFF.

The V call is TRBV11-2, the J call TRBJ2-5, with 8 bases fitting TRBD2. Germline V CDR1 and CDR2: SGHAT, FQNNGV. The CDR3 consists of 16 residues. The ends lost 1 base at V and 4 bases at J; junction bases unmatched: 8. This chain's CDR3 is CASSLGPGLVGETQYF. The CDR3 coding sequence is TGTGCCAGCAGCTTAGGACCGGGACTAGTAGGAGAGACCCAGTACTTC.

This chain links TRBV30 with TRBJ1-4, with 9 bases aligning to TRBD1. V lost 4 bases to trimming and J lost 8 bases; unmatched junction nucleotides: 14. The CDR3 covers 16 residues. Germline lookup yields CDR1 GTSNPN and CDR2 SVGIG (reference sequence). CDR3 in amino acids: CAWNLGNRGLGEKLFF. In nucleotides, the CDR3 is TGTGCCTGGAATTTGGGGAACAGGGGGCTTGGAGAAAAACTGTTTTTT.

This chain joins TRBV9 and TRBJ2-5; D might be TRBD2 (5 bases). The V gene lost 3 bases and the J gene lost 2 bases, with 14 bases spanning the gap. The CDR3 is 15 residues long. The V gene's germline CDR1 is SGDLS and CDR2 YYNGEE. The CDR3 protein is CASSGLSLAQETQYF. The CDR3 DNA is TGTGCCAGCAGCGGCCTATCCCTAGCACAAGAGACCCAGTACTTC.

The chain combines TRBV7-9 with TRBJ2-7, with D possibly being TRBD1 or TRBD2 (5 bases each). Trimming took 5 bases from V and 3 from J, leaving 20 bases between them. Germline V gene sequence: CDR1 SEHNR, CDR2 FQNEAQ (reference sequence). There are 16 residues in the CDR3. DNA for the CDR3: TGTGCCAGCAGCCCCCAGGGAGCAGCGTTTTTCTACGAGCAGTACTTC. Protein: CASSPQGAAFFYEQYF. The whole variable domain, filled in from reference TRBV7-9 and TRBJ2-7, reads DTGVSQNPRHKITKRGQNVTFRCDPISEHNRLYWYRQTLGQGPEFLTYFQNEAQLEKSRLLSDRFSAERPKGSFSTLEIQRTEQGDSAMYLCASSPQGAAFFYEQYFGPGTRLTVT.

The chain couples TRBV7-9 to TRBJ2-7; weak D call: TRBD1 (5 bases). V lost 5 bases and J lost 2, with 16 bases in between. The CDR3 is made up of 15 amino acids. Per germline, CDR1 SEHNR and CDR2 FQNEAQ (reference sequence). The CDR3 spells CASSPNDRPAYEQYF. In DNA form, the CDR3 reads TGTGCCAGCAGCCCCAACGACAGACCAGCCTACGAGCAGTACTTC.

The V call is TRBV19, the J call TRBJ2-7; D is unresolved. The CDR3 spans 14 residues. Per the germline V gene, CDR1 is LNHDA and CDR2 is SQIVND (reference sequence). Trimming took 5 bases from V and 1 from J, leaving 12 bases between them. CDR3 in amino acids: CASSSGPGSYEQYF. CDR3 nucleotide sequence: TGTGCCAGTAGTTCGGGTCCAGGATCCTACGAGCAGTACTTC.

The rearrangement links TRBV6-5 to TRBJ2-7; 10 nucleotides align to TRBD1. Germline CDR1 reads MNHEY; CDR2 reads SVGAGI. There are 16 residues in the CDR3. With 2 bases clipped from V and 3 bases from J, the junction kept 7 bases outside the gene matches. For the CDR3, the DNA is TGTGCCAGCAGTTACCCCTCGACAGGGGGCGGCTACGAGCAGTACTTC. Protein product: CASSYPSTGGGYEQYF.

V usage is TRBV30 and J usage is TRBJ2-7; TRBD1 matches at 7 bases. This CDR3 comprises 14 residues. V lost 0 bases, J lost 7 bases, and 9 bases stayed unmatched. CDR1 and CDR2 from the germline V gene are GTSNPN and SVGIG (reference sequence). CDR3 DNA: TGTGCCTGGAGTGTACAAGGGGGCCATGGGGAGCAGTACTTC. Translation gives CAWSVQGGHGEQYF.

This rearrangement joins TRBV7-9 to TRBJ1-1; TRBD1 matches at 7 bases. The CDR3 has 14 residues. Germline-derived CDR1 and CDR2 are SEHNR and FQNEAQ (reference sequence). The V and J ends lost 4 bases and 2 bases, in that order; junction bases with no gene match: 4. CDR3 bases: TGTGCCAGCAGCTCCAGGGGGAAAAACACTGAAGCTTTCTTT. Protein sequence: CASSSRGKNTEAFF.

This clone was picked up one time. Other DNA sequences within the sample encode an identical CDR3. The J gene is TRBJ1-5, the V gene TRBV2, with 8 bases aligning to TRBD1. Looked up from germline, CDR1 is SNHLY and CDR2 is FYNNEI. With V trimmed by 2 bases and J by 1 base, 1 base remained unmatched. This CDR3 spans 15 amino acids. The CDR3 sequence is CASSEQGASNQPQHF. In DNA, the CDR3 is TGTGCCAGCAGTGAACAGGGGGCGAGCAATCAGCCCCAGCATTTT. The complete variable domain, with remaining parts taken from reference TRBV2 and TRBJ1-5, reads EPEVTQTPSHQVTQMGQEVILRCVPISNHLYFYWYRQILGQKVEFLVSFYNNEISEKSEIFDDQFSVERPDGSNFTLKIRSTKLEDSAMYFCASSEQGASNQPQHFGDGTRLSIL.

The chain uses TRBV7-7 and TRBJ1-4; D remains unclear. CDR3 length: 15 amino acids. Germline values: CDR1 SSHAT, CDR2 FNYEAQ (reference sequence). The CDR3 here is CARKNKPRANEKLFF. Written as DNA, the CDR3 is TGTGCTAGGAAGAATAAGCCCCGGGCTAATGAAAAACTGTTTTTT.

This rearrangement joins TRBV13 to TRBJ2-5; D is ambiguous. With 5 bases removed from V and 0 bases from J, the gap between germline ends came to 7 bases. Germline values: CDR1 PRHDT, CDR2 FYEKMQ (reference sequence). The CDR3 is made up of 13 amino acids. The CDR3 coding sequence is TGTGCCAGCAGCCCCCGTAACCAAGAGACCCAGTACTTC. Translated, it gives CASSPRNQETQYF.